These T cell receptor beta chains were read from a single sample in a study of post-analysis software for immune sequencing data. TCRdb independently ran MiXCR on the PCR reads; one entry per CDR3 protein. The sample records hundreds of thousands of distinct CDR3 sequences, about 60% being singletons. The source material was blood. Source of these receptors: a girl aged 2-10 years with multiple sclerosis. Both conserved end residues are part of each CDR3. A D gene is named only where the DNA matches it firmly. Where a row states a size, it is once, few, many or the class of an expanded clone; other rows omit it.

V gene	clone size	D gene	J gene	CDR3 DNA	CDR3 protein
TRBV29-1	NA	TRBD1	TRBJ1-2	TGCAGCGTTAACCCGGGACAGGGTTATGGCTACACCTTC	CSVNPGQGYGYTF
TRBV12-3/TRBV12-4	NA	NA	TRBJ2-2	TGTGCCAGCAGTCCCCAGGGGGGGACAGGAGGAACTACCGGGGAGCTGTTTTTT	CASSPQGGTGGTTGELFF
TRBV20-1	NA	TRBD2	TRBJ2-7	TGCAGTGCAACAGGCAGACTAGCGGGAACTCGGGAGCAGTACTTC	CSATGRLAGTREQYF
TRBV4-3	NA	TRBD1	TRBJ2-5	TGCGCCAGAACTTCCGGGACAGCAGACGCGTACCAAGAGACCCAGTACTTC	CARTSGTADAYQETQYF
TRBV4-3	NA	NA	TRBJ1-2	TGCGCCAGCAGCCAGAGGGACGGCTCCTCCACTGGCTACACCTTC	CASSQRDGSSTGYTF
TRBV7-2	NA	NA	TRBJ1-2	TGTGCCAGCAGCTTAGAGGTGATCGGGCGCTATGGCTACACCTTC	CASSLEVIGRYGYTF
TRBV20-1	NA	NA	TRBJ2-1	TGCAGTGCACCACGGGCGTCATCCTACAATGAGCAGTTCTTC	CSAPRASSYNEQFF
TRBV15	NA	NA	TRBJ2-1	TGTGCCACCAGCAGACAGGGGCCCCCCTACAATGAGCAGTTCTTC	CATSRQGPPYNEQFF
TRBV7-3	few	NA	TRBJ2-1	TGTGCCAGCAGCCCGATCGGGACTGCCACCACTATAGAGCAGTTCTTC	CASSPIGTATTIEQFF
TRBV5-1	few	TRBD2	TRBJ2-7	TGCGCCAGCAGCTTGGCCGGCGGGAGGACGGCCGAGCAGTACTTC	CASSLAGGRTAEQYF
TRBV7-2	once	NA	TRBJ1-1	TGTGCCAGCAGCTTAGTGGCCAGCATGAACACTGAAGCTTTCTTT	CASSLVASMNTEAFF
TRBV6-6	NA	NA	TRBJ2-4	TGTGCCAGCAGACTACAAGGGGGTGGGGGCATTCAGTACTTC	CASRLQGGGGIQYF
TRBV30	NA	NA	TRBJ1-1	TGTGCCTGGACGACAAACGCGAACACTGAAGCTTTCTTT	CAWTTNANTEAFF
TRBV6-5	few	TRBD2	TRBJ2-3	TGTGCCAGCAGTTACGGTACGGGGGGGCCGCAAGATACGCAGTATTTT	CASSYGTGGPQDTQYF
TRBV29-1	few	TRBD2	TRBJ2-7	TGCAGCAACTGTCCCGGGACTAGCGGGAACTACGAGCAGTACTTC	CSNCPGTSGNYEQYF
TRBV7-3	NA	NA	TRBJ2-5	TGTGCCAGCAGCTTAAATGGAGCGCAAGAGACCCAGTACTTC	CASSLNGAQETQYF
TRBV29-1	NA	NA	TRBJ1-1	TGCAGCGCAGCCCCTGGGTCGGGGAACACTGAAGCTTTCTTT	CSAAPGSGNTEAFF